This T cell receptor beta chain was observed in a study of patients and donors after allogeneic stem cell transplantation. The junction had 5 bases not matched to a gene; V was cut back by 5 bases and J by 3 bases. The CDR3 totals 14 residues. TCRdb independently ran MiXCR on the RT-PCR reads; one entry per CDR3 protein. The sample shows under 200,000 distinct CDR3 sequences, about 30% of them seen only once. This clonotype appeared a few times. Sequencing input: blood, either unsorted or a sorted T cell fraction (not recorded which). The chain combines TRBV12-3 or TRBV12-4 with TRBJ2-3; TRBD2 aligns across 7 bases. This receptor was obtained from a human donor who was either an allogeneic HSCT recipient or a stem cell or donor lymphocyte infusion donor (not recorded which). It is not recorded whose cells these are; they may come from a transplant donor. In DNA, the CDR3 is TGTGCCAGCAGTACTACTAGCGTTACAGATACGCAGTATTTT. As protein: CASSTTSVTDTQYF.